The rows below give T cell receptor beta chains drawn from one sample of a study of cytomegalovirus exposure and HLA in healthy donors. Sequenced by immunoSEQ multiplex PCR; TCRdb stores in-frame clones only, minus some. The table has 150,000 to 200,000 clones, roughly 80% seen once; the top ten hold over 3%. The sequenced material came from PBMCs. Receptors originate from a female donor in good health and CMV-seronegative. Both conserved end residues are part of each CDR3. D genes are given only for firm matches. A clone size is listed for some rows: how often the clone was seen (once, few, many), or a class if it is expanded.

- TRBJ2-7 TRBV2 - CAIQGRAYEQYF TGTGCCATACAGGGTAGGGCCTACGAGCAGTACTTC
- TRBJ2-2 TRBV6-5 TRBD2 CASKTSATTGELFF TGTGCCAGCAAGACTAGCGCTACTACCGGGGAGCTGTTTTTT
- TRBJ2-7 TRBV28 TRBD2 CASRGGTTYEQYF TGTGCCAGCAGGGGGGGGACTACCTACGAGCAGTACTTC
- TRBJ2-7 TRBV7-8 TRBD2 CASSTPRGVFTYEQYF TGTGCCAGCAGTACGCCCCGGGGGGTCTTTACCTACGAGCAGTACTTC
- TRBJ1-2 TRBV27 TRBD1 CASTPGQGSGYTF TGTGCCAGCACCCCGGGACAGGGGTCTGGCTACACCTTC
- TRBJ1-2 TRBV5-1 TRBD1 CASSEGRTGADGYTF TGCGCCAGCAGCGAGGGCAGGACAGGGGCGGATGGCTACACCTTC
- TRBJ1-2 TRBV4-3 - CASSPLRDYGYTF TGCGCCAGCAGCCCCCTCCGGGACTATGGCTACACCTTC
- TRBJ1-5 TRBV18 - CASSPRTGNNQPQHF TGTGCCAGCTCACCCAGGACGGGGAACAATCAGCCCCAGCATTTT
- TRBJ2-3 TRBV7-7 - CASSLASRTDTQYF TGTGCTAGCAGCTTGGCTTCCCGTACAGATACGCAGTATTTT
- TRBJ2-1 TRBV7-3 - CASSVRGYNEQFF TGTGCCAGCAGCGTCCGAGGGTACAATGAGCAGTTCTTC
- TRBJ1-1 TRBV19 - CASTQVAGAKTEAFF TGTGCCAGTACCCAAGTGGCAGGGGCGAAGACTGAAGCTTTCTTT
- TRBJ1-4 TRBV25-1 - CASSEGALANEKLFF TGTGCCAGCAGTGAAGGGGCTCTTGCTAATGAAAAACTGTTTTTT
- TRBJ2-1 TRBV29-1 TRBD1 CSVPGTGFYNEQFF TGCAGCGTTCCCGGGACAGGGTTCTACAATGAGCAGTTCTTC
few TRBJ2-3 TRBV5-1 TRBD2 CASSQGLAGPSTDTQYF TGCGCCAGCAGTCAGGGCCTAGCGGGGCCTAGCACAGATACGCAGTATTTT
- TRBJ2-7 TRBV15 TRBD1 CATSSPGTAYEQYF TGTGCCACCAGCAGTCCCGGGACAGCCTACGAGCAGTACTTC
- TRBJ2-3 TRBV5-1 - CASSLEGRNTDTQYF TGCGCCAGCAGCTTGGAAGGGAGGAACACAGATACGCAGTATTTT
- TRBJ2-1 TRBV9 TRBD1 CASSTRTGQGSNEQFF TGTGCCAGCAGCACCCGGACGGGACAGGGTTCCAATGAGCAGTTCTTC
- TRBJ1-1 TRBV30 - CAWSQRRGGLGTEAFF TGTGCCTGGAGCCAGAGGAGGGGGGGCCTGGGCACTGAAGCTTTCTTT
- TRBJ2-2 TRBV7-9 TRBD1 CASSRAGTGVPGELFF TGTGCCAGCAGCCGAGCCGGGACAGGGGTGCCCGGGGAGCTGTTTTTT
- TRBJ2-1 TRBV7-3 TRBD2 CASSADSGGGGDEQFF TGTGCCAGCAGCGCCGATAGCGGGGGGGGCGGCGATGAGCAGTTCTTC
- TRBJ2-1 TRBV4-3 TRBD1 CASSQDGTVSYNEQFF TGCGCCAGCAGCCAAGACGGGACAGTATCCTACAATGAGCAGTTCTTC
few TRBJ2-4 TRBV6-1 - CASARTAGVIQYF TGTGCCAGCGCTCGGACCGCCGGGGTCATTCAGTACTTC
- TRBJ2-2 TRBV9 TRBD2 CASSGGTSGVGGELFF TGTGCCAGCAGCGGCGGGACTAGCGGGGTAGGCGGGGAGCTGTTTTTT
- TRBJ2-1 TRBV7-2 TRBD2 CASTLSGGAFEQFF TGTGCCAGCACCCTTAGCGGGGGGGCCTTTGAGCAGTTCTTC
- TRBJ1-1 TRBV5-1 TRBD1 CASSFRDRALNTEAFF TGCGCCAGCAGCTTCCGGGACAGGGCTCTGAACACTGAAGCTTTCTTT
- TRBJ2-3 TRBV4-3 TRBD2 CASSRGLAGTTDTQYF TGCGCCAGCAGCCGCGGACTAGCGGGGACCACAGATACGCAGTATTTT
- TRBJ2-5 TRBV5-8 TRBD2 CASSLGAGGPHGETQYF TGTGCCAGCAGCTTGGGGGCGGGGGGGCCTCACGGAGAGACCCAGTACTTC
- TRBJ2-5 TRBV15 TRBD1 CATSRRSGGEETQYF TGTGCCACCAGCAGGAGGTCAGGGGGTGAAGAGACCCAGTACTTC
- TRBJ1-5 TRBV5-1 - CASSESGYQPQHF TGCGCCAGCAGTGAGTCGGGATATCAGCCCCAGCATTTT
few TRBJ2-5 TRBV7-3 TRBD2 CASSQGLAGGLGETQYF TGTGCCAGCAGCCAGGGACTAGCGGGAGGACTGGGAGAGACCCAGTACTTC
- TRBJ1-4 TRBV5-1 TRBD1 CASSSPGQGDEKLFF TGCGCCAGCAGTTCTCCGGGACAGGGGGATGAAAAACTGTTTTTT